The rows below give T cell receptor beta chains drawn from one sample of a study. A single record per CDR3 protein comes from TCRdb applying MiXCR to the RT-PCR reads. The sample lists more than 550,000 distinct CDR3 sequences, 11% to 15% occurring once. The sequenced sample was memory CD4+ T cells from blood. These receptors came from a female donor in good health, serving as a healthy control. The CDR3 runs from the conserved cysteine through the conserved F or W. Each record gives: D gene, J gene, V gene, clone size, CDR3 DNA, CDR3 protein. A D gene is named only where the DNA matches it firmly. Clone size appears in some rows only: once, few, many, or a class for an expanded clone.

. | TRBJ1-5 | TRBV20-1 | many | TGCAGTGCTAGAGCCAGGACCCCCAATCAGCCCCAGCATTTT | CSARARTPNQPQHF
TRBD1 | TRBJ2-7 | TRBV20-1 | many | TGCAGTGCTCCCCGAGGGACAGGCTTCTACGAGCAGTACTTC | CSAPRGTGFYEQYF
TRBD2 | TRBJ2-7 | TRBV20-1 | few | TGCAGTGCTAGCAGTAGCGGGAGGGCTCAGTACTTC | CSASSSGRAQYF
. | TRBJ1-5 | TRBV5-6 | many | TGTGCCAGCAGCTTGTACGGGGGAAGCAATCAGCCCCAGCATTTT | CASSLYGGSNQPQHF
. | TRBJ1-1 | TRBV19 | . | TGTGCCACTAAGCCGGGACAACCGGGGGCCACTGAAGCTTTCTTT | CATKPGQPGATEAFF
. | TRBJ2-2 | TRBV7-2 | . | TGTGCCAGCAGCCGCGCCACGCTAGCAGGGACCGGGGAGCTGTTTTTT | CASSRATLAGTGELFF
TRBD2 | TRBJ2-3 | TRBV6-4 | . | TGTGCCAGCGCCCTCGGGACTAGCCGCACAGATACGCAGTATTTT | CASALGTSRTDTQYF
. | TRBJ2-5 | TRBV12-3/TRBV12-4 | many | TGTGCCAGCAGCCCCCACATGGAGACCCAGTACTTC | CASSPHMETQYF
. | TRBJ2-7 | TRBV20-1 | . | TGCAGTGCGCCCGACACCTCCCTCCGGGGGACCTACGAGCAGTACTTC | CSAPDTSLRGTYEQYF
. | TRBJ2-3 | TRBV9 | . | TGTGCCAGCAGCGTCGACAGGAGGCCAGATACGCAGTATTTT | CASSVDRRPDTQYF
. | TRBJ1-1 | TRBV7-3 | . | TGTGCCAGCAGCCTTTTGGGGGGAGGTGAAGCTTTCTTT | CASSLLGGGEAFF
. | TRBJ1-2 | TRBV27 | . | TGTGCCAGCAGTTACAGGGTTACGGGCTATGGCTACACCTTC | CASSYRVTGYGYTF
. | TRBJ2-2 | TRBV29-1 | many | TGCACCGGGACGGGCAACACCGGGGAGCTGTTTTTT | CTGTGNTGELFF
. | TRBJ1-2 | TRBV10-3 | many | TGTGCCATCAGTGAGGGGCCCGGGAACTATGGCTACACCTTC | CAISEGPGNYGYTF
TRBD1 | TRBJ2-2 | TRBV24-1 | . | TGTGCCACCAGTGACCCCGACAGGGATAACGGGGAGCTGTTTTTT | CATSDPDRDNGELFF
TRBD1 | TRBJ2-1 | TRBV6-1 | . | TGTGCCAGCACCCGCGCGACAGGGATCTACAATGAGCAGTTCTTC | CASTRATGIYNEQFF
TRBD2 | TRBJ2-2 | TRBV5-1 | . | TGCGCCAGCCGGGCGGGACTAGCGCTATCCGGGGAGCTGTTTTTT | CASRAGLALSGELFF
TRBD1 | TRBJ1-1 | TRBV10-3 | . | TGTGCCATCAGTGAGTCCCTCCTCTCCGGGACAGGTGAAGCTTTCTTT | CAISESLLSGTGEAFF
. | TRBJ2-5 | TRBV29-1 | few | TGCAGCGCCGAGCAGGGGAAAGAGACCCAGTACTTC | CSAEQGKETQYF
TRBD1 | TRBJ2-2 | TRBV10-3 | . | TGTGCCATCAGTGACCTGGGACAGGGGAATTGGGCCGGGGAGCTGTTTTTT | CAISDLGQGNWAGELFF
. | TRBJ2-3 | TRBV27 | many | TGTGCCAGCAAAGAACGCGGGACAACGTTAACCACAGATACGCAGTATTTT | CASKERGTTLTTDTQYF